The 8 T cell receptor beta chains below were found in one sample sequenced in a study of sequential checkpoint blockade in melanoma (dated by TCRdb to about 2019). Preparation of the library involved the immunoSEQ multiplex PCR assay. TCRdb mirrors the immuneACCESS table, restricted to in-frame sequences. Some clones are absent from its copies; in checked studies, under half trace to an unresolved V gene, and the reason for the others is unknown. The sample table holds roughly 19,000 clones, of which around four fifths were seen once. The ten largest clonotypes hold just over 35% of the sample. The treatment or condition label of this sample denotes: randomized to nivolumab then ipilimumab (arm A) or the reverse (arm B). Sequenced material: CD8+ T cells sorted from blood (inferred from file names), taken from a patient given nivolumab and ipilimumab in sequence. The receptors originated from a human donor with melanoma.

This chain connects TRBV5-1 to TRBJ2-2, with 9 nucleotides matching TRBD2. The J segment lost 10 bases and the V segment lost 4 bases, leaving 17 bases of the junction unmatched. CDR3 length: 17 amino acids. The germline V gene has CDR1 SGHRS and CDR2 YFSETQ. CDR3 region: CASSPGLGVAGALELFF. Here the CDR3 DNA reads TGCGCCAGCAGCCCGGGACTGGGCGTAGCGGGAGCTCTGGAGCTGTTTTTT.

The chain recombines TRBV28 with TRBJ2-7; a possible D gene is TRBD2 (6 bases). V lost 3 bases and J 1 base, leaving 22 bases between the germline ends. Germline CDR1 is MDHEN and CDR2 is SYDVKM. The CDR3 has 18 residues. This CDR3 is CASSFPSSGDHISYEQYF. The CDR3 DNA is TGTGCCAGCAGTTTTCCAAGTAGCGGAGACCATATATCCTACGAGCAGTACTTC.

The J gene is TRBJ1-1, the V gene TRBV15, with D possibly TRBD1 on 5 matching bases. The germline CDR1 and CDR2 sequences are LNHNV and YYDKDF (reference sequence). Trimming removed 5 bases from V and 3 bases from J, with 13 bases in between. The CDR3 covers 14 residues. The CDR3 protein is CATSRRVGDTEAFF. CDR3 in DNA: TGTGCCACCAGCCGGAGGGTGGGGGACACTGAAGCTTTCTTT.

The V and J genes are TRBV2 and TRBJ2-1; TRBD2 matches 13 bases. Germline loops: CDR1 SNHLY, CDR2 FYNNEI. V was clipped by 5 bases and J by 0 bases; unmatched bases: 1. The CDR3 covers 16 residues. CDR3: CASSWTSGSSYNEQFF. The DNA for the CDR3 is TGTGCCAGCAGTTGGACTAGCGGGAGCTCCTACAATGAGCAGTTCTTC.

The rearrangement links TRBV5-1 to TRBJ2-6; maybe TRBD2 (5 bases). Trimming took off 4 bases at V and 1 base at J, with 9 bases between the two ends. The CDR3 spans 15 residues. Per germline, CDR1 SGHRS and CDR2 YFSETQ. The chain's CDR3 is CASSDPGSGANVLTF. CDR3 nucleotides: TGCGCCAGCAGCGACCCGGGGTCTGGGGCCAACGTCCTGACTTTC. The complete variable domain, with remaining parts taken from reference TRBV5-1 and TRBJ2-6, reads KAGVTQTPRYLIKTRGQQVTLSCSPISGHRSVSWYQQTPGQGLQFLFEYFSETQRNKGNFPGRFSGRQFSNSRSEMNVSTLELGDSALYLCASSDPGSGANVLTFGAGSRLTVL.

This chain connects TRBV19 to TRBJ2-3; D not certain. The V end lost 9 bases, the J end lost 4 bases, and 17 bases lay between the germline ends. The germline V gene has CDR1 LNHDA and CDR2 SQIVND (reference sequence). This CDR3 is built from 14 residues. CDR3 loop: CASKDLLRPDTQYF. CDR3 bases: TGTGCCAGCAAAGACCTTTTGAGGCCAGATACGCAGTATTTT.

The chain joins TRBV27 to TRBJ2-1, with 9 positions matching TRBD2. In germline, CDR1 is MNHEY, CDR2 SMNVEV (reference sequence). Losses at the gene ends were 7 bases for V and 5 bases for J; bases not matched to a gene: 9. The CDR3 consists of 15 residues. This CDR3 reads CASTGSGSTNNEQFF. DNA of the CDR3: TGTGCCAGCACCGGTAGCGGGAGTACCAACAATGAGCAGTTCTTC.

The chain combines TRBV6-5 with TRBJ2-1; D uncertain. This CDR3 region has 14 residues. The germline CDR1 and CDR2 sequences are MNHEY and SVGAGI. The ends were cut back, 0 bases at V and 6 bases at J, with 9 bases in the middle. The DNA of the CDR3 is TGTGCCAGCAGTTACTCTCGGGTAGGCAATGAGCAGTTCTTC. Translating gives CASSYSRVGNEQFF.